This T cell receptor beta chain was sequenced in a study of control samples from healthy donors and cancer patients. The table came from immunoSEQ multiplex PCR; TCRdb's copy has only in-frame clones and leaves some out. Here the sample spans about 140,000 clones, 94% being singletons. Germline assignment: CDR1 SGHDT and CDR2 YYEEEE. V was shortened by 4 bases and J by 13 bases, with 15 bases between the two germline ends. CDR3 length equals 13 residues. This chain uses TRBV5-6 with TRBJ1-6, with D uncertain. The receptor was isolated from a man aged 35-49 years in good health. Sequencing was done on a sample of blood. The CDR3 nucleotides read TGTGCCAGCAGCGAATCAGGTTATCGTCCCCTCCACTTT. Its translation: CASSESGYRPLHF.